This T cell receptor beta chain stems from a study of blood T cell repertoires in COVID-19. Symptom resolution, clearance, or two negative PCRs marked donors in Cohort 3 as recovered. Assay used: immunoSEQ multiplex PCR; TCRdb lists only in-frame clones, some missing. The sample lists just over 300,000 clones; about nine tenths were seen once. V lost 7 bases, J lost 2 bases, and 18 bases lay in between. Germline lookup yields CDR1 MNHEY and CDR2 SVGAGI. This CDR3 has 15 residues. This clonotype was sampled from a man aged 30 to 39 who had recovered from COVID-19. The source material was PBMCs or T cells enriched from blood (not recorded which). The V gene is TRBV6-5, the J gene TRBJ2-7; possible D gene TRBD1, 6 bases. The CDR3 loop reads CASIRAVGQTYEQYF. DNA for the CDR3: TGTGCCAGCATCCGAGCCGTAGGACAGACCTACGAGCAGTACTTC.